These T cell receptor beta chains were read from a single sample in a study of control samples from healthy donors and cancer patients. Sequencing was performed with immunoSEQ multiplex PCR; in TCRdb, only in-frame clones are kept and a portion is missing. The sample has roughly 58,000 clones, about 89% seen once; the top ten hold about 12%. The sequenced sample was PBMCs. The receptors were gathered from a woman aged 60-75 years with lung cancer. CDR3s include the opening cysteine and the closing phenylalanine or tryptophan. Fields, in order: CDR3 DNA, CDR3 protein, V gene, D gene, J gene, clone size. The D gene is left open where the match is weak. Some rows mark clone size as missing; the rest say once, few, many or name a class of expanded clone.

TGTGCCAGCAGGGTAACTAGGGGTCCCTACGAGCAGTACTTC	CASRVTRGPYEQYF	TRBV27	-	TRBJ2-7	-
TGTGCCAGTGGGGGACAGCTAAACACTGAAGCTTTCTTT	CASGGQLNTEAFF	TRBV19	TRBD1	TRBJ1-1	-
TGCGCCAGCAGCCGACAGGGAGGCACAGATACGCAGTATTTT	CASSRQGGTDTQYF	TRBV5-1	TRBD1	TRBJ2-3	once
TGTGCCAGCAGCCGGGAGACCGGGGAGCTGTTTTTT	CASSRETGELFF	TRBV11-1	-	TRBJ2-2	-
TGTGCCAGCTCACCCCCCAGCCATTTCCGGGAGCTGTTTTTT	CASSPPSHFRELFF	TRBV18	-	TRBJ2-2	-
TGCGCCAGCAGCTTGGCTCCTCGGTCGGGCACTGAAGCTTTCTTT	CASSLAPRSGTEAFF	TRBV5-1	-	TRBJ1-1	-
TGTGCCATCAGCTCGAGGTACGAGCAGTACTTC	CAISSRYEQYF	TRBV10-3	-	TRBJ2-7	-
TGTGCCAGCAGCTTAGGAACAGGGCGCGAAAAACTGTTTTTT	CASSLGTGREKLFF	TRBV11-1	-	TRBJ1-4	-
TGTGCCAGCAGCCATTTAGGGGGGAACTATGGCTACACCTTC	CASSHLGGNYGYTF	TRBV14	-	TRBJ1-2	-
TGTGCCATCAGTGAGCGGCGGGAGTCCACAGATACGCAGTATTTT	CAISERRESTDTQYF	TRBV10-3	TRBD2	TRBJ2-3	-
TGCGCAAGCAAGGGACTTGTCGGGGACGAGCAGTACTTC	CASKGLVGDEQYF	TRBV5-1	-	TRBJ2-7	-
TGCGCCAGCAGCCAAGATTTTGCCAGGGGGTCTGGCTACACCTTC	CASSQDFARGSGYTF	TRBV4-1	TRBD1	TRBJ1-2	-
TGTGCCAGCAACGGCCCCCTACGGGAGGAGTGCTACGAGCAGTACTTC	CASNGPLREECYEQYF	TRBV21-1	-	TRBJ2-7	-
TGTGCCAGACCCATATCAGGGACAGGTTACGAGCAGTACTTC	CARPISGTGYEQYF	TRBV30	TRBD1	TRBJ2-7	-
TGTGCCAGCAGTTACGAGGGCCGGAGGAACACTGAAGCTTTCTTT	CASSYEGRRNTEAFF	TRBV6-6	-	TRBJ1-1	-
TGTGCCAGCAGTGGGTTATGGCACTATGGCTACACCTTC	CASSGLWHYGYTF	TRBV2	-	TRBJ1-2	-
TGCGCCAGCAGCTTCGGGGGGCGAACCGGGGAGCTGTTTTTT	CASSFGGRTGELFF	TRBV5-1	-	TRBJ2-2	-
TGCGCCAGCAGCCAAGGCCGGGGGGTCTCCTACGAGCAGTACTTC	CASSQGRGVSYEQYF	TRBV4-1	TRBD2	TRBJ2-7	once
TGTGCCAGCAGCTTAATAGGGACTAGCGGGACGGGCTCCTACAATGAGCAGTTCTTC	CASSLIGTSGTGSYNEQFF	TRBV7-3	TRBD2	TRBJ2-1	-
TGTGCCAGCCAATGGGGACAGGCGAACACCGGGGAGCTGTTTTTT	CASQWGQANTGELFF	TRBV2	TRBD1	TRBJ2-2	-
TGTGCCAGCAGCTTGGCCAACACAGATACGCAGTATTTT	CASSLANTDTQYF	TRBV5-6	-	TRBJ2-3	-
TGCGCCAGCAGCTCAGGGACAGTCTCCTACGAGCAGTACTTC	CASSSGTVSYEQYF	TRBV5-1	TRBD1	TRBJ2-7	-
TGTGCCAGCAGCGACCTCCTCGGGACAGGGGGCGGCGGGGAGCTGTTTTTT	CASSDLLGTGGGGELFF	TRBV3-1/TRBV3-2	TRBD1	TRBJ2-2	-
TGCGCCAGCAGCCTACAGGGAAGGACAGATACGCAGTATTTT	CASSLQGRTDTQYF	TRBV5-1	-	TRBJ2-3	-
TGCAGTGCAGATAAGGATCCGAAAGCTTTCTTT	CSADKDPKAFF	TRBV20-1	-	TRBJ1-1	once
TGTGCCAGCAGCTCATACGGGACTGAGAGGGCCGGGGAGCTGTTTTTT	CASSSYGTERAGELFF	TRBV3-1/TRBV3-2	-	TRBJ2-2	-
TGTGCCAGCAGTGAAGTGGACACTTATAATTCACCCCTCCACTTT	CASSEVDTYNSPLHF	TRBV6-1	-	TRBJ1-6	-
TGCGCCAGCAGCCGGCTGGAAGTACGACTTGATAGCAATCAGCCCCAGCATTTT	CASSRLEVRLDSNQPQHF	TRBV4-1	-	TRBJ1-5	-
TGTGCCAGCAGCGGGACCGGAATATCCTACGAGCAGTACTTC	CASSGTGISYEQYF	TRBV5-4	-	TRBJ2-7	-
TGTGCCAGCACTCGGGTGGGCCGGCTCCAAGAGACCCAGTACTTC	CASTRVGRLQETQYF	TRBV2	-	TRBJ2-5	-
TGTGCCAGCAGTTCCCTTCGGGCAGGGTTAAGCAATCAGCCCCAGCATTTT	CASSSLRAGLSNQPQHF	TRBV27	-	TRBJ1-5	-
TGTGCCAGCAGCCCTAAAGGGCCGAACGGGGAGCTGTTTTTT	CASSPKGPNGELFF	TRBV7-8	-	TRBJ2-2	-
TGCGCCAGCAGCTTCAGGGGGCTGATCACTGAAGCTTTCTTT	CASSFRGLITEAFF	TRBV5-1	TRBD1	TRBJ1-1	-
TGTGCCAGCAGCTTCCGACAGGGTCACACCGGGGAGCTGTTTTTT	CASSFRQGHTGELFF	TRBV7-9	TRBD1	TRBJ2-2	-
TGTGCCAGCAGTTTAAGAGGGCCTAGTTTTGGCGGGGAGCTGTTTTTT	CASSLRGPSFGGELFF	TRBV27	-	TRBJ2-2	few
TGTGCCAGCACCTTTGGGCTAGCGGGTCAGTTCTTC	CASTFGLAGQFF	TRBV7-2	TRBD2	TRBJ2-1	-
TGTGCCAGCAGCCAGACAGGGTCTCGATCGGAGACCCAGTACTTC	CASSQTGSRSETQYF	TRBV7-3	TRBD1	TRBJ2-5	-
TGTGCCAGCAGTTACCGGAACACTGAAGCTTTCTTT	CASSYRNTEAFF	TRBV6-5	-	TRBJ1-1	-